The 8 T cell receptor beta chains below come from one sample, sequenced in a study of early T cells in non-severe SARS-CoV-2 infection. A single record per CDR3 protein comes from TCRdb applying MiXCR to the 5' RACE reads. The table lists about 66,000 distinct CDR3 sequences, roughly 18% of them singletons. Material: whole blood, obtained at baseline. All receptors derive from an adult who was a healthcare worker with PCR-confirmed SARS-CoV-2 infection or an uninfected control (not recorded which).

This clonotype came up a few times. The chain recombines TRBV3-1 with TRBJ2-1; TRBD2 might be the D (5 bases). CDR3 length equals 14 residues. Germline CDR1 reads LGHDT; CDR2 reads YNNKEL (reference sequence). V shed 2 bases and J shed 9 bases, with 14 bases lying between them. CDR3 amino acids: CASSQSLGRSEQFF. The CDR3 DNA reads as TGTGCCAGCAGCCAATCACTAGGTCGCTCTGAGCAGTTCTTC.

This clonotype was counted at least ten times. The chain has TRBV6-1 and TRBJ1-6; 7 bases are a match to TRBD1. CDR1 MNHNS and CDR2 SASEGT come from the germline V gene. The CDR3 totals 14 residues. J lost 9 bases, V lost 6 bases, and 8 bases had no gene match. The CDR3 nucleotides are TGTGCCAGCAGCCCGACAGGGAAAGTTTCACCCCTCCACTTT. It yields the protein CASSPTGKVSPLHF.

The genes are TRBV6-1 and TRBJ2-7; D unresolved. Germline CDR1 and CDR2: MNHNS and SASEGT. The CDR3 is made up of 13 amino acids. With 5 bases removed from V and 4 bases from J, the gap between germline ends came to 12 bases. CDR3 region: CASSSDTGYEQYF. The CDR3 region has the DNA TGTGCCAGCAGTAGCGACACCGGTTACGAGCAGTACTTC.

V gene TRBV6-5 combines with J gene TRBJ1-4, with D possibly being TRBD1 (5 bases). The CDR3 totals 13 residues. V lost 2 bases and J 7 bases, leaving 8 bases between the germline ends. Germline CDR1 MNHEY, CDR2 SVGAGI. The CDR3 sequence: CASSYRGTEKLFF. CDR3 nucleotides: TGTGCCAGCAGTTACCGGGGGACTGAAAAACTGTTTTTT.

This clonotype was seen a handful of times. This sequence joins TRBV6-1 and TRBJ1-6, with D possibly TRBD1 on 6 matching bases. Germline V gives CDR1 MNHNS, CDR2 SASEGT. The CDR3 covers 13 residues. V was cut by 3 bases and J by 9 bases, with 9 bases left in between. CDR3 sequence reads: CASSDRGLSPLHF. The DNA of the CDR3 is TGTGCCAGCAGTGACAGGGGACTTTCACCCCTCCACTTT.

The chain couples TRBV6-5 to TRBJ1-6, with TRBD1 matching 9 bases. The CDR3 has 14 residues. Germline V gene data show CDR1 as MNHEY and CDR2 as SVGAGI. V lost 5 bases, J lost 7 bases, and 3 bases stayed unmatched. The CDR3 nucleotides are TGTGCCAGCAGTGCGGACAGGGGCAATTCACCCCTCCACTTT. Protein: CASSADRGNSPLHF.

The chain couples TRBV4-2 to TRBJ1-2; no firm D call. The CDR3 is 15 amino acids. V dropped 1 base and J dropped 1 base, with 10 bases sitting between them. The germline V gene has CDR1 LGHNA and CDR2 YNFKEQ. CDR3 nucleotide sequence: TGTGCCAGCAGCCAAGTGGCGGCACTTAACTATGGCTACACCTTC. As protein: CASSQVAALNYGYTF.

This clonotype was observed a few times. The rearrangement uses TRBV7-9 and TRBJ2-4; no definite D call. Trimming stripped 5 bases from V and 0 bases from J, with 11 bases between. The CDR3 has 15 amino acids. Germline lookup yields CDR1 SEHNR and CDR2 FQNEAQ (reference sequence). CDR3 sequence reads: CASSQVELAKNIQYF. In DNA, the CDR3 is TGTGCCAGCAGCCAAGTGGAATTAGCCAAAAACATTCAGTACTTC. The entire variable domain, with the rest obtained from reference TRBV7-9 and TRBJ2-4, is as follows: DTGVSQNPRHKITKRGQNVTFRCDPISEHNRLYWYRQTLGQGPEFLTYFQNEAQLEKSRLLSDRFSAERPKGSFSTLEIQRTEQGDSAMYLCASSQVELAKNIQYFGAGTRLSVL.